Included here is one T cell receptor (beta chain) sequence, with context. Other DNA sequences within the sample encode an identical CDR3. Per the authors' pipeline: For nucleated cells, counts were estimated from reference gene primer amplification. Repertoires were generated with immunoSEQ multiplex PCR, while TCRdb's copy carries only in-frame clones and drops some. V and J calls and clone size are those listed in that table; D and trimming were worked out from the DNA. The table lists 130,000 or so clones, around 87% of them singletons, with more than 2% in the top ten. Germline V gene data show CDR1 as MDHEN and CDR2 as SYDVKM. The CDR3 is made up of 15 amino acids. V was trimmed by 3 bases and J by 2 bases, leaving 10 bases between them. This entry is derived from a study of blood T cell repertoires in COVID-19. Study in general: Both acute and convalescent COVID-19 samples were obtained from the United States, Italy and Spain. T cells, B-cell-depleted T cells, or PBMCs provided the cDNA or gDNA that served as material.

V usage is TRBV28 and J usage is TRBJ2-2, with a possible D match to TRBD1 (5 bases). Sequences were obtained from peripheral blood. The clonotype comes from a man aged 65 to 85 with active COVID-19. The CDR3 loop is CASSLGRGNTGELFF. CDR3 coding DNA: TGTGCCAGCAGTTTGGGAAGGGGTAACACCGGGGAGCTGTTTTTT.